This TCR beta chain was recovered during a study of cytomegalovirus exposure and HLA in healthy donors. CDR1 and CDR2 (germline): SNHLY, FYNNEI. The CDR3 covers 15 residues. V lost 4 bases, J lost 0 bases, and 12 bases lay in between. The method was immunoSEQ multiplex PCR; TCRdb's version includes in-frame clones alone and lacks a portion of them. Seen here are approximately 65,000 clones, nearly 96% observed once, and the top ten hold about 4.5%. The material sequenced was PBMCs. The chain links TRBV2 to TRBJ1-1, with D perhaps TRBD1 (5 bases). The receptor was derived from a woman younger than 35 in good health and CMV-seropositive. This chain's CDR3 is CASSGGTGVNTEAFF. The CDR3 nucleotides read TGTGCCAGCAGTGGAGGAACAGGAGTGAACACTGAAGCTTTCTTT.